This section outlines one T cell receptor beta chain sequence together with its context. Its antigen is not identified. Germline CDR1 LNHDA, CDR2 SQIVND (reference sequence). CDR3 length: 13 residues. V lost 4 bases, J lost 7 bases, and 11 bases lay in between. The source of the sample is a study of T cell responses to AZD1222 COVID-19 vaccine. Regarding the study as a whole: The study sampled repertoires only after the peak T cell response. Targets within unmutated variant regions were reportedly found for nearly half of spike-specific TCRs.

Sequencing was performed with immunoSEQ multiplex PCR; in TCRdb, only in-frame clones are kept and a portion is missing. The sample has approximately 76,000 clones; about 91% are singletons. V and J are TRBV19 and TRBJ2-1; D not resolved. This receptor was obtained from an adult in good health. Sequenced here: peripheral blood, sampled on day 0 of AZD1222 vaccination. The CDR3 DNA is TGTGCCAGTAGTACATTGGATTGGAATGAGCAGTTCTTC. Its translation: CASSTLDWNEQFF. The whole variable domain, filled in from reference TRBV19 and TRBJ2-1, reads DGGITQSPKYLFRKEGQNVTLSCEQNLNHDAMYWYRQDPGQGLRLIYYSQIVNDFQKGDIAEGYSVSREKKESFPLTVTSAQKNPTAFYLCASSTLDWNEQFFGPGTRLTVL.